Reported below is one T cell receptor beta chain. This clonotype was recorded at least ten times. No antigen is known for it. Base qualities are not recorded, but no much larger clone differs from it by a single base. This entry comes from a study of spatial heterogeneity in lung cancer (dated by TCRdb to about 2019). Turning to the overall study: More beta-chain than alpha-chain transcripts were consistently detected, likely reflecting higher beta-chain transcript abundance. In tumor regions, TCR transcript counts showed a strong correlation with a T cell transcriptional module score derived from matched bulk RNA-seq. In the raw uncorrected reads, each unique combination of TCR and UMI appeared more than ten times on average. In non-small cell lung cancer, the study made a quantitative comparison of TCR alpha and beta repertoires among multiple tumor regions, matched nontumor lung and blood. TCR repertoire features were related to nonsynonymous mutation counts determined by whole-exome sequencing of tumor tissue. Both alpha and beta chains were TCR-sequenced in 220 or so tumor regions, under 80 matched nontumor lung samples and 56 PBMC samples obtained at surgery. General findings and caveats noted by the study authors: Counts of ubiquitous and regional expanded TCRs were found to correlate with counts of ubiquitous and regional nonsynonymous mutations, respectively. The number of expanded intratumoral alpha and beta TCRs correlated with the tumor nonsynonymous mutation count. TCR-seq was estimated to cover only around 6.4% of tumor T cells for alpha chains and 13% for beta chains. Confirming at a functional level the hypothesis that regional TCRs recognize regional mutations was considered to require additional single-cell paired TCR alpha and beta sequencing.

From its cysteine to its phenylalanine, the CDR3 spans 15 amino acids. Of all the DNA, just the CDR3 is kept, 45 bases in frame from base 1. V was cut back by 2 bases and J by 3 bases, leaving a gap of 10 bases between them. The germline V gene supplies CDR1 SGHTA and CDR2 FQGTGA. Libraries were prepared through 5' RACE. Sequencing instrument: NextSeq 500. The TCR library protocol attached a unique molecular identifier to each TCR cDNA molecule to allow correction of PCR and sequencing errors. In the source study's methods: Decombinator tools were used for TCR identification, UMI-based error correction and CDR3 extraction. TCRs above a frequency of 2 per 1,000, corresponding to the top 1% of the tumor frequency distribution, were defined as expanded. Expanded tumor TCRs were classed as regional if statistically deemed absent (corrected P<0.05) from at least one tumor region, otherwise ubiquitous. Renyi diversity was computed with the R vegan package after each repertoire had been subsampled 100 times to 5,000 TCRs. CDR3 similarity networks were constructed using string-kernel similarity of amino acid triplets, with links drawn between CDR3s whose pairwise similarity was above 0.82. TCRdb reprocessing: public reads trimmed at Q25 with fastp, clones called with MiXCR, in-frame beta chains kept. Every entry covers one CDR3 protein and lists the most common genes and DNA from its rows. TCRdb's processing, not the authors', yielded these V and J calls. The sample includes 1,800 or so distinct CDR3 sequences, with 5.2% observed a single time. The ten largest clonotypes hold over 7% of the sample.

The sample's time point, from its label and the paper: sample taken at primary tumor resection. The donors were about 71 patients from the lung TRACERx cohort who had early-stage, untreated non-small cell lung cancer. TCR sequencing used whole RNA extracted from tumor and nontumor lung tissue, or from cryopreserved PBMC samples, without cell sorting. Patients were selected for TCR sequencing only if sufficient RNA was available from at least two tumor regions. Before being selected, tumor and adjacent nontumor lung specimens were reviewed by a lung pathologist. This clonotype was obtained from a male donor with early-stage non-small cell lung cancer. The chain is encoded by TRBV7-3 joined to TRBJ2-2, with the D segment possibly TRBD1 or TRBD2, each aligning over 5 bases. Material: lung tumor tissue, obtained at surgery. The CDR3 sequence is CASSLGGRDTGELFF. Read as DNA, the sequence is TGTGCCAGCAGCTTAGGGGGTAGGGACACCGGGGAGCTGTTTTTT.